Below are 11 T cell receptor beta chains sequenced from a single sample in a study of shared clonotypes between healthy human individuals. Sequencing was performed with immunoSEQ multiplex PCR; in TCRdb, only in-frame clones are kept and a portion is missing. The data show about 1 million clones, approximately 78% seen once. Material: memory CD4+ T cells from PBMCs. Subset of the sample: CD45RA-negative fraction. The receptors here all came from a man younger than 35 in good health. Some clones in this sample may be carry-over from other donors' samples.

CDR3 residues: CASSTKQGANQETQYF. The CDR3 coding sequence is TGTGCCAGCAGTACAAAACAGGGGGCCAACCAAGAGACCCAGTACTTC. The chain is built from TRBV27 and TRBJ2-5; 9 bases agree with TRBD1. The germline CDR1 and CDR2 sequences are MNHEY and SMNVEV (reference sequence). V was pared by 5 bases and J by 0 bases, with 7 bases of the junction left unmatched. The CDR3 spans 16 residues.

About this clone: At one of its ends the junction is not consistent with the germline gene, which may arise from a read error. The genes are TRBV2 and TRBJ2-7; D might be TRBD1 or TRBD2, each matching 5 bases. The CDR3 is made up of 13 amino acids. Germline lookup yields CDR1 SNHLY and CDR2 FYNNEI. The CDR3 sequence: CASRNEGTSAVGF. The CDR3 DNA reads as TGTGCCAGCAGAAACGAGGGGACGTCGGCGGTAGGCTTC.

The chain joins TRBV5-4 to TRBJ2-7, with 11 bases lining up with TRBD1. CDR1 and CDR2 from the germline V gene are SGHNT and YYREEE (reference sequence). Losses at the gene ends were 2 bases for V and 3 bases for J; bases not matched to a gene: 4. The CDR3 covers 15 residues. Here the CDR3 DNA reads TGTGCCAGCAGCTTTTCCGGGACAGGGGGCTACGAGCAGTACTTC. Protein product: CASSFSGTGGYEQYF.

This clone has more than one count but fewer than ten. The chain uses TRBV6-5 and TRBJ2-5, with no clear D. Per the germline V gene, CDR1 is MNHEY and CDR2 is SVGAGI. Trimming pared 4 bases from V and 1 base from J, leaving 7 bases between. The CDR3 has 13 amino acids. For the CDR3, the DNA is TGTGCCAGCAGTTTGACCCGCCAAGAGACCCAGTACTTC. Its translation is CASSLTRQETQYF.

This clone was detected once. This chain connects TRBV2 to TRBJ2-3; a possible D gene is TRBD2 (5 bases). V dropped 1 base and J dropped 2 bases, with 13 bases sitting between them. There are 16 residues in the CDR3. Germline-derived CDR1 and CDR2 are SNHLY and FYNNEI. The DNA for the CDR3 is TGTGCCAGCAGTGAAGTCGCAGCGGCGAACACAGATACGCAGTATTTT. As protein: CASSEVAAANTDTQYF.

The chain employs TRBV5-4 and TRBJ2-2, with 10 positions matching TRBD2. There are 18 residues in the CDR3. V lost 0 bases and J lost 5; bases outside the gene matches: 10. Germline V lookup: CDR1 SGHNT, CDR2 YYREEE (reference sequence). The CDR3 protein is CASSLDPSGRGGTGELFF. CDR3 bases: TGTGCCAGCAGCTTGGATCCTAGCGGGAGAGGGGGAACCGGGGAGCTGTTTTTT.

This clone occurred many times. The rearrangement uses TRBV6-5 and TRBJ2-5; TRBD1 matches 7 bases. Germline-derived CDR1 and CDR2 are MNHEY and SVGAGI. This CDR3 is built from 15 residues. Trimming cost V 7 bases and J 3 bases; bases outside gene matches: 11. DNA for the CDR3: TGTGCCAGCAAGGCTCCGGGACAGACCAAAGAGACCCAGTACTTC. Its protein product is CASKAPGQTKETQYF.

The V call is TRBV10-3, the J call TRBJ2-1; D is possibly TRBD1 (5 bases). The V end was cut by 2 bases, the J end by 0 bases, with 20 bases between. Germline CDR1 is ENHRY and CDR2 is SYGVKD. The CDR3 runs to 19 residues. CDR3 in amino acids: CAISEDMTDRPSSYNEQFF. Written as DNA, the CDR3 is TGTGCCATCAGTGAGGACATGACCGACAGACCCAGCTCCTACAATGAGCAGTTCTTC.

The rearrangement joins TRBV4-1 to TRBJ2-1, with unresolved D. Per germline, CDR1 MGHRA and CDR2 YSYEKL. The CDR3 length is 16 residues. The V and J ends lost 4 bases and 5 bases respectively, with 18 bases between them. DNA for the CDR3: TGCGCCAGCAGCCCGTTCGGGCGGAGATGGGACAATGAGCAGTTCTTC. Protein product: CASSPFGRRWDNEQFF.

The CDR3 DNA is TGCGCCAGCAGCCTACGCCCGGGACAGGTTGGAGTTGGTTCCTACAATGAGCAGTTCTTC. Translated: CASSLRPGQVGVGSYNEQFF. The V and J genes are TRBV5-1 and TRBJ2-1, with 8 nucleotides matching TRBD1. V shed 4 bases and J 1 base; nucleotides not matched to a gene: 19. CDR1 SGHRS and CDR2 YFSETQ come from the germline V gene. This CDR3 is 20 amino acids long.

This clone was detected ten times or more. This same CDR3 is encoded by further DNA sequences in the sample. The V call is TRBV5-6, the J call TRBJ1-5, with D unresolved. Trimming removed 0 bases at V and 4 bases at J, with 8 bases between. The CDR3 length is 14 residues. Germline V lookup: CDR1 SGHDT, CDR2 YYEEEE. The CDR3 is CASSLGLGNQPQHF. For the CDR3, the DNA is TGTGCCAGCAGCTTGGGGTTAGGGAATCAGCCCCAGCATTTT.